These 21 T cell receptor beta chains share one sample of origin, sequenced in a study of blood T cell repertoires in COVID-19. TCRdb keeps only in-frame clones here, not all; method: immunoSEQ multiplex PCR. The sample shows approximately 240,000 clones, approximately 90% of them seen only once. The sequenced material came from PBMCs or T cells enriched from blood (not recorded which). These receptor sequences come from a woman aged 25 to 39 with acute COVID-19.

The chain uses TRBV19 and TRBJ1-5; 7 nucleotides match TRBD1. The trim removed 7 bases at V and 7 bases at J, leaving 10 bases unmatched. The CDR3 totals 14 residues. Germline CDR1 reads LNHDA; CDR2 reads SQIVND (reference sequence). CDR3 bases: TGTGCCAGTACCGCTCAGGGGGAGAGGCAGCCCCAGCATTTT. Its protein is CASTAQGERQPQHF. Full variable domain (missing parts from reference TRBV19 and TRBJ1-5): DGGITQSPKYLFRKEGQNVTLSCEQNLNHDAMYWYRQDPGQGLRLIYYSQIVNDFQKGDIAEGYSVSREKKESFPLTVTSAQKNPTAFYLCASTAQGERQPQHFGDGTRLSIL.

This clone has a handful of counts. The chain carries TRBV14 and TRBJ2-5, with 11 bases matching TRBD2. Germline V gene lookup returns CDR1 SGHDN and CDR2 FVKESK. The CDR3 extends over 18 amino acids. V shed 0 bases, J shed 0 bases, and the junction held 6 bases outside the gene matches. CDR3 protein: CASSQEGLAEEYQETQYF. In nucleotides, the CDR3 is TGTGCCAGCAGCCAAGAGGGACTAGCGGAAGAGTACCAAGAGACCCAGTACTTC.

This chain links TRBV12-3 or TRBV12-4 with TRBJ1-2; a weak D match, TRBD1 (6 bases). The CDR3 sequence is 13 residues long. Trimming removed 3 bases at V and 6 bases at J, with 11 bases between. In nucleotides, the CDR3 is TGTGCCAGCAGTTTTGGGACACTAAATGGCTACACCTTC. Residues: CASSFGTLNGYTF.

This clone was recorded once. The gene calls are TRBV7-8 and TRBJ1-6; 7 nucleotides agree with TRBD1. The J segment lost 9 bases and the V segment lost 2 bases, leaving 7 bases of the junction unmatched. Looked up from germline, CDR1 is SGHVS and CDR2 is FQNEAQ. The CDR3 is 15 amino acids. Written as DNA, the CDR3 is TGTGCCAGCAGCTTAATAGCAGGGGGTAGTTCACCCCTCCACTTT. Amino acids: CASSLIAGGSSPLHF.

The chain carries TRBV28 and TRBJ2-3, with a tentative D call TRBD2 (7 bases). The CDR3 totals 14 residues. The V end lost 8 bases, the J end lost 6 bases, and 18 bases lay between the germline ends. Looked up from germline, CDR1 is MDHEN and CDR2 is SYDVKM. The CDR3 DNA reads TGTGCCAGCCGGGCGGGGGCCTCAAGGGATACGCAGTATTTT. Translated, it gives CASRAGASRDTQYF.

The chain has TRBV11-2 and TRBJ2-2; 9 nucleotides align to TRBD1. CDR3 length: 16 residues. Looked up from germline, CDR1 is SGHAT and CDR2 is FQNNGV. V was pared by 1 base and J by 6 bases, with 6 bases of the junction left unmatched. The CDR3 nucleotides read TGTGCCAGCAGCTTAGGAACAGGGGGCTACCCCGGGGAGCTGTTTTTT. It yields the protein CASSLGTGGYPGELFF.

Concerning this clone itself: Other DNA variants within this sample encode the same CDR3. J is TRBJ1-1 and V is TRBV19; 8 bases align to TRBD1. V shed 6 bases and J 1 base; nucleotides not matched to a gene: 4. The CDR3 is made up of 14 amino acids. Per germline, CDR1 LNHDA and CDR2 SQIVND (reference sequence). For the CDR3, the DNA is TGTGCCAGTAGCCTGGACAGGGCGAACACTGAAGCTTTCTTT. Encoded protein: CASSLDRANTEAFF.

V usage is TRBV9 and J usage is TRBJ2-7; a possible D gene is TRBD1 (6 bases). Germline V lookup: CDR1 SGDLS, CDR2 YYNGEE. CDR3 length: 12 amino acids. With 0 bases removed from V and 10 bases from J, the gap between germline ends came to 11 bases. This CDR3 reads CASSVGVGTQYF. As DNA, the CDR3 is TGTGCCAGCAGCGTAGGGGTGGGGACACAGTACTTC.

This chain uses TRBV30 with TRBJ1-6; 7 bases are a match to TRBD1. The CDR3 is 13 residues long. V lost 1 base and J lost 7; bases outside the gene matches: 1. The germline V gene encodes CDR1 GTSNPN and CDR2 SVGIG (reference sequence). The CDR3 is CAWSGQGNSPLHF. CDR3 nucleotide sequence: TGTGCCTGGAGTGGACAGGGAAATTCACCCCTCCACTTT.

This sequence joins TRBV19 and TRBJ2-1; perhaps TRBD1 as D (5 bases). CDR1 and CDR2 (germline): LNHDA, SQIVND (reference sequence). This CDR3 is built from 14 residues. Trimming took 7 bases from V and 0 from J, leaving 10 bases between them. The CDR3 DNA is TGTGCCAGTACCGACAGAAGCTCCTACAATGAGCAGTTCTTC. Encoded protein: CASTDRSSYNEQFF.

This clone was detected only once. The chain links TRBV5-5 to TRBJ1-6; 7 nucleotides agree with TRBD1. In germline, CDR1 is SGHKS, CDR2 YYEKEE (reference sequence). V lost 5 bases, J lost 8 bases, and 10 bases stayed unmatched. The CDR3 covers 15 residues. The CDR3 region is CASRSDRDFDSPLHF. DNA for the CDR3: TGTGCCAGCAGATCTGACAGGGACTTCGATTCACCCCTCCACTTT.

The rearrangement links TRBV11-2 to TRBJ2-7; possible D gene TRBD1, 5 bases. V lost 1 base and J lost 9, with 13 bases in between. Germline CDR1 is SGHAT and CDR2 is FQNNGV. The CDR3 spans 13 residues. The CDR3 DNA follows: TGTGCCAGCAGCTTAGGCCCCAGGGAAGGGCAGTACTTC. It specifies CASSLGPREGQYF. Combining the CDR3 with reference TRBV11-2 and TRBJ2-7 gives the whole variable domain EAGVAQSPRYKIIEKRQSVAFWCNPISGHATLYWYQQILGQGPKLLIQFQNNGVVDDSQLPKDRFSAERLKGVDSTLKIQPAKLEDSAVYLCASSLGPREGQYFGPGTRLTVT.

The rearrangement uses TRBV5-6 and TRBJ2-7; D unresolved. CDR1 SGHDT and CDR2 YYEEEE come from the germline V gene. CDR3 length: 14 amino acids. The ends were cut back, 4 bases at V and 2 bases at J, with 13 bases in the middle. Here the CDR3 DNA reads TGTGCCAGCAGCCCGCGGATGACTCCCTACGAGCAGTACTTC. This gives the protein CASSPRMTPYEQYF.

The CDR3 nucleotides are TGTGCCAGCAGAACAACAGGGAACGGGTACACTGAAGCTTTCTTT. Translated, it gives CASRTTGNGYTEAFF. The chain has TRBV6-6 and TRBJ1-1, with TRBD1 as a possible D gene (6 bases). The CDR3 totals 15 residues. V was trimmed by 6 bases and J by 3 bases, leaving 17 bases between them. CDR1 is MNHNY, CDR2 SVGAGI, per germline (reference sequence).

This clone occurred a few times. The genes are TRBV4-1 and TRBJ1-6; maybe TRBD1 (6 bases). The CDR3 length is 15 residues. The germline V gene has CDR1 MGHRA and CDR2 YSYEKL. V was trimmed by 1 base and J by 8 bases, leaving 12 bases between them. The CDR3 coding sequence is TGCGCCAGCAGCCAAGGGGTACAGGGAGATTCACCCCTCCACTTT. Translated: CASSQGVQGDSPLHF.

This clone was detected only a few times. V gene TRBV2 combines with J gene TRBJ1-2; TRBD1 matches at 7 bases. Trimming at V came to 7 bases and at J to 0 bases, leaving 5 bases not matched to a gene. Germline V gene lookup returns CDR1 SNHLY and CDR2 FYNNEI. The CDR3 length is 14 residues. CDR3 in amino acids: CASIGTAANYGYTF. In nucleotides, the CDR3 is TGTGCCAGCATCGGGACAGCAGCTAACTATGGCTACACCTTC.

This chain joins TRBV5-5 and TRBJ1-5; D not resolved. The germline V and J ends were trimmed by 1 base and 0 bases, with 14 bases remaining between them. Germline V gives CDR1 SGHKS, CDR2 YYEKEE (reference sequence). There are 17 residues in the CDR3. Here the CDR3 DNA reads TGTGCCAGCAGCTTGCGAGACGCGGCCTATAGCAATCAGCCCCAGCATTTT. Its protein is CASSLRDAAYSNQPQHF.

For the CDR3, the DNA is TGTGCCAGCAGCCAACAGGGGGCTCGGGGCTACACCTTC. It encodes CASSQQGARGYTF. The rearrangement links TRBV16 to TRBJ1-2, with TRBD1 matching 8 bases. The CDR3 is 13 residues long. The V gene's germline CDR1 is KGHSY and CDR2 FQNENV. V trimming: 2 bases; J trimming: 8 bases; junction bases outside the gene matches: 4.

CDR3 in amino acids: CASSMSPPREQYF. The CDR3 DNA reads TGTGCCAGTAGTATGTCGCCCCCGAGGGAGCAGTACTTC. This rearrangement joins TRBV19 to TRBJ2-7; no clear D. CDR1 and CDR2 from the germline V gene are LNHDA and SQIVND (reference sequence). V lost 3 bases and J lost 7, with 13 bases in between. The CDR3 has 13 residues.

The chain uses TRBV29-1 and TRBJ2-1, with D maybe TRBD1 (6 bases). This CDR3 has 13 amino acids. With 4 bases removed from V and 10 bases from J, the gap between germline ends came to 17 bases. Germline CDR1 and CDR2: SQVTM and ANQGSEA. CDR3 sequence reads: CSVGEQGFREQFF. The CDR3 DNA follows: TGCAGCGTTGGAGAGCAGGGGTTTCGGGAGCAGTTCTTC.

The chain carries TRBV5-4 and TRBJ2-6; tentative D call: TRBD1 (5 bases). CDR3 size: 15 residues. The V gene lost 0 bases and the J gene lost 3 bases, with 7 bases spanning the gap. Germline CDR1 SGHNT, CDR2 YYREEE (reference sequence). The CDR3 bases are TGTGCCAGCAGCTTGGAAGGGGTTGGGGCCAACGTCCTGACTTTC. Translation: CASSLEGVGANVLTF.